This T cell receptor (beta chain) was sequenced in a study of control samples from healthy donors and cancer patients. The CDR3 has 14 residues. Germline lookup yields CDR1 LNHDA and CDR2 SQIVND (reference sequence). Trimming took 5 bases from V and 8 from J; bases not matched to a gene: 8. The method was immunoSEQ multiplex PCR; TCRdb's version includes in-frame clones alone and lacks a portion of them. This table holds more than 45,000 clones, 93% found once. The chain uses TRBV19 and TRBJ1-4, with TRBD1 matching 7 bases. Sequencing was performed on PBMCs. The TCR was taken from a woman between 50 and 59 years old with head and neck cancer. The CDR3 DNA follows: TGTGCCAGTAGTTACCAGGGGGAAGTAGAAAAACTGTTTTTT. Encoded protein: CASSYQGEVEKLFF.